This T cell receptor beta chain was sequenced during a study of PD-1 blockade in classical Hodgkin lymphoma. Each patient experienced a relapse that followed autologous stem cell transplantation, and brentuximab vedotin exposure varied. Purification of CD4+ T cells from thawed PBMCs was achieved by magnetic negative selection. Classification of best responses gave complete response, partial response or progressive disease. TCRdb's table, derived via immunoSEQ multiplex PCR, lists solely in-frame clones and lacks some. This table holds 30,000 to 35,000 clones, roughly 90% found once. Details on this clone: Antigen unknown.

With V trimmed by 0 bases and J by 6 bases, 5 bases remained unmatched. The CDR3 length is 15 residues. Germline V CDR1 and CDR2: SGHNT, YYREEE (reference sequence). Study-level results: Relapsed/refractory patients reportedly had lower baseline diversity than newly diagnosed patients. Before treatment, complete responders showed about the same diversity as newly diagnosed patients. Compared with baseline, CD4+ but not CD8+ TCR diversity had risen significantly by C4D1.

The receptor was derived from a human donor with classical Hodgkin lymphoma. The chain is built from TRBV5-4 and TRBJ2-3; 9 bases fit TRBD2. This specimen consisted of CD4+ T cells from blood, obtained at baseline. DNA for the CDR3: TGTGCCAGCAGCTTGGACAGCGGGAGGTGGGATACGCAGTATTTT. This translates into CASSLDSGRWDTQYF.